What follows are 2 T cell receptor beta chains derived from one specimen sequenced in a study of OX40 agonist ivuxolimab in advanced cancers. Repertoires were generated with immunoSEQ multiplex PCR, while TCRdb's copy carries only in-frame clones and drops some. The sample carries some 60,000 clones, about 88% recorded once. Material: CD4+ or CD8+ T cells sorted from blood, obtained in a trial of the OX40 agonist ivuxolimab. Every receptor here comes from an adult with an advanced solid tumor such as melanoma, head and neck, liver or kidney cancer.

This chain uses TRBV11-1 with TRBJ2-5, with a possible D match to TRBD2 (5 bases). The germline gives CDR1 SGHAT, CDR2 FQDESV (reference sequence). Trimming removed 5 bases at V and 3 bases at J, with 16 bases between. CDR3 size: 15 residues. The CDR3 is CASSQFRENEETQYF. The CDR3 DNA reads as TGTGCCAGCAGCCAATTTCGGGAAAATGAAGAGACCCAGTACTTC.

This clone showed up just a few times. The rearrangement uses TRBV4-1 and TRBJ2-3, with TRBD2 matching 15 bases. The V segment lost 2 bases and the J segment 0 bases; nucleotides outside the gene matches: 9. The CDR3 has 20 residues. Germline V CDR1 and CDR2: MGHRA, YSYEKL. The CDR3 DNA reads as TGCGCCAGCAGCCAACCGGGACTAGCGGGGGGCCAAACTAGCACAGATACGCAGTATTTT. This encodes CASSQPGLAGGQTSTDTQYF.